This T cell receptor beta chain appears in the sequencing data of a study of blood T cells in healthy people across ages. General study results and limits: Unsorted PBMCs ruled out conclusive naive versus antigen-experienced comparison. Diversity was higher, and naive CD4+ cells more numerous, in long-lived donors than in aged donors.

The second PCR ran roughly 6 to 11 cycles with a sample-barcoded 5' primer and J-beta primers. TCRdb re-derived calls from the 5' RACE reads in MiXCR, one entry per CDR3 protein. The repertoire consists of 1.5 million to 2 million distinct CDR3 sequences, with 28% occurring once and the leading ten covering 7.7%. CDR1 is SGDLS and CDR2 is YYNGEE in the germline V gene. The CDR3 length is 15 residues. Trimming took off 3 bases at V and 2 bases at J, with 12 bases between the two ends. This clonotype was picked up many times. Antigen: not known. Specimen: blood. The genes are TRBV9 and TRBJ2-1; D is ambiguous. This TCR was recovered from a woman younger than 45 in good health. CDR3 DNA: TGTGCCAGCAGCGCTGCCGTGGGCCCCTACAATGAGCAGTTCTTC. Translated: CASSAAVGPYNEQFF. The full variable domain, rest sourced from reference TRBV9 and TRBJ2-1, is DSGVTQTPKHLITATGQRVTLRCSPRSGDLSVYWYQQSLDQGLQFLIQYYNGEERAKGNILERFSAQQFPDLHSELNLSSLELGDSALYFCASSAAVGPYNEQFFGPGTRLTVL.